One and the same sample provided the 27 T cell receptor beta chains below, sequenced in a study of T cells in Graves' hyperthyroidism and ophthalmopathy. It was RNA transcripts that yielded the amplified TCR beta CDR3 regions. TCR CDR3 underwent first-round RT-PCR with the HTBI primer set. Using its own MiXCR run on the multiplex PCR reads, TCRdb lists one record per CDR3 protein. The repertoire consists of about 640,000 distinct CDR3 sequences, with approximately 42% occurring once and the leading ten covering 6.5% to 9%. Specimen: peripheral blood or thyroid tissue (not recorded which). The receptors come from an adult man with Graves' disease, either hyperthyroidism or ophthalmopathy (not recorded which).

With respect to this clonotype: A much larger clone differs by one base, so this may be a read error. J is TRBJ2-7 and V is TRBV11-2; the D gene is possibly TRBD2 (6 bases). Germline values: CDR1 SGHAT, CDR2 FQNNGV. The CDR3 loop spans 13 amino acids. The V and J ends lost 5 bases and 5 bases respectively, with 13 bases between them. The CDR3 DNA sequence: TGTGCCAGCAGCGCGGGGCGTCCGGACGAGCAGTACTTC. Protein sequence: CASSAGRPDEQYF.

This clonotype was detected ten times or more. The junction departs from the called germline gene at one end, perhaps through a read error. The chain joins TRBV10-3 to TRBJ2-5; possible D gene TRBD1, 6 bases. Germline assignment: CDR1 ENHRY and CDR2 SYGVKD. The CDR3 consists of 13 residues. CDR3 sequence (DNA): TGTGCCAGCAGTTACACAGGGATGGAGACCCAGTACTTC. Its protein is CASSYTGMETQYF.

This clonotype has just one count. The chain has TRBV6-5 and TRBJ2-7; D is uncertain. The CDR3 runs 15 residues. The germline gives CDR1 MNHEY, CDR2 SVGAGI. V was trimmed by 0 bases and J by 2 bases, leaving 11 bases between them. CDR3 residues: CASSYSGQVPYEQYF. CDR3 sequence (DNA): TGTGCCAGCAGTTACTCAGGGCAGGTTCCCTACGAGCAGTACTTC.

The chain carries TRBV9 and TRBJ2-5; tentative D call: TRBD1 (6 bases). The CDR3 has 15 amino acids. V gave up 4 bases and J gave up 7 bases, with 20 bases separating them. Germline assignment: CDR1 SGDLS and CDR2 YYNGEE. The CDR3: CASSLLRDKGPTQYF. As DNA, the CDR3 is TGTGCCAGCAGCCTCCTCAGGGACAAGGGACCGACCCAGTACTTC.

This clonotype was counted only a few times. The rearrangement links TRBV19 to TRBJ1-5, with D possibly TRBD1 on 5 matching bases. CDR1 LNHDA and CDR2 SQIVND come from the germline V gene (reference sequence). V was clipped by 3 bases and J by 7 bases, with 10 bases between them. The CDR3 sequence is 13 residues long. This chain's CDR3 is CASSMEGWQPQHF. Written as DNA, the CDR3 is TGTGCCAGTAGTATGGAGGGGTGGCAGCCCCAGCATTTT.

The count of this clonotype is one. J is TRBJ1-3 and V is TRBV7-2; D may be TRBD1 (5 bases). This CDR3 contains 13 residues. The ends were cut back, 5 bases at V and 7 bases at J, with 12 bases in the middle. The germline CDR1 and CDR2 sequences are SGHTA and FQGNSA. This CDR3 reads CASSAGRWNTIYF. The CDR3 DNA sequence: TGTGCCAGCAGCGCGGGACGTTGGAACACCATATATTTT.

This rearrangement joins TRBV7-9 to TRBJ2-7, with a weak D call TRBD1 (6 bases). The ends were cut back, 3 bases at V and 1 base at J, with 13 bases in the middle. The CDR3 spans 15 residues. In germline, CDR1 is SEHNR, CDR2 FQNEAQ (reference sequence). The CDR3 sequence is CASSLAGQPSYEQYF. The CDR3 DNA sequence: TGTGCCAGCAGCTTGGCCGGACAGCCATCCTACGAGCAGTACTTC.

With respect to this clonotype: This may be a read error, as it is one base from a much larger clone. This chain connects TRBV7-2 to TRBJ2-7; 7 nucleotides align to TRBD1. This CDR3 contains 13 residues. Germline V gene sequence: CDR1 SGHTA, CDR2 FQGNSA. J gave up 6 bases and V 3 bases, and 5 bases lay outside the gene matches. The CDR3 bases are TGTGCCAGCAGCTTGGTGACAGGGTTCGAGCAGTACTTC. Protein product: CASSLVTGFEQYF.

This clonotype appeared many times. The rearrangement links TRBV20-1 to TRBJ1-1; possible D gene TRBD1, 6 bases. The CDR3 spans 14 residues. Trimming stripped 3 bases from V and 4 bases from J, with 15 bases between. Germline lookup yields CDR1 DFQATT and CDR2 SNEGSKA (reference sequence). The CDR3 DNA sequence: TGCAGTGCTAGTGAACAGGGTCGAGGCACTGAAGCTTTCTTT. Translated, it gives CSASEQGRGTEAFF.

This clonotype has at least ten counts. The genes are TRBV7-6 and TRBJ2-7, with TRBD1 matching 9 bases. Germline CDR1 SGHVS, CDR2 FNYEAQ. V shed 5 bases, J shed 3 bases, and the junction held 8 bases outside the gene matches. The CDR3 totals 15 residues. For the CDR3, the DNA is TGTGCCAGCAGCACCCCGACAGGGGGAGGCTACGAGCAGTACTTC. Translated, it gives CASSTPTGGGYEQYF.

This rearrangement joins TRBV29-1 to TRBJ2-7, with TRBD2 matching 10 bases. After removal of 4 bases from V and 1 base from J, the junction contained 7 bases not matched to a gene. CDR3 length equals 15 residues. Germline V gene data show CDR1 as SQVTM and CDR2 as ANQGSEA. The CDR3 loop is CSVVTSGTASYEQYF. CDR3 DNA: TGCAGCGTTGTAACTAGCGGGACCGCTTCCTACGAGCAGTACTTC.

This chain connects TRBV6-4 to TRBJ1-2, with unresolved D. This CDR3 is built from 16 residues. Trimming cost V 2 bases and J 4 bases, with 17 bases left between them. Per the germline V gene, CDR1 is MRHNA and CDR2 is SNTAGT. CDR3 sequence (DNA): TGTGCCAGCAGTGACACTCCGGGTCCGCCTTCCTATGGCTACACCTTC. Translation gives CASSDTPGPPSYGYTF.

The sample holds a few counts of this clonotype. The gene calls are TRBV20-1 and TRBJ2-5; 8 bases fit TRBD2. Unmatched junction bases numbered 13, after V lost 5 bases and J lost 2 bases. The germline CDR1 and CDR2 sequences are DFQATT and SNEGSKA (reference sequence). The CDR3 is 16 amino acids. The DNA of the CDR3 is TGCAGTGCTGAGGCCCTATCTAGCGGGCCGCAAGAGACCCAGTACTTC. Translated: CSAEALSSGPQETQYF.

Comments on this clonotype: An end of the junction does not agree with germline; a read error may underlie this. The V call is TRBV12-3 or TRBV12-4, the J call TRBJ2-6; D ambiguous. This CDR3 has 14 residues. This CDR3 reads CASSPRIGTNVLTF. CDR3 bases: TGTGCCAGCAGTCCCAGAATTGGGACCAACGTCCTGACTTTC.

The chain joins TRBV7-8 to TRBJ2-5, with no clear D. The CDR3 covers 15 residues. The germline gives CDR1 SGHVS, CDR2 FQNEAQ. V was trimmed by 5 bases and J by 3 bases, leaving 16 bases between them. This CDR3 is CASSPRRRREETQYF. Written as DNA, the CDR3 is TGTGCCAGCAGCCCCCGCCGCCGACGGGAAGAGACCCAGTACTTC.

This clonotype came up many times. The chain recombines TRBV5-1 with TRBJ1-6; 7 bases agree with TRBD1. Per germline, CDR1 SGHRS and CDR2 YFSETQ. The CDR3 spans 15 residues. Germline trimming cut 0 bases from V and 7 bases from J; bases unmatched to any gene: 4. This chain's CDR3 is CASSLGAGGNSPLHF. The DNA of the CDR3 is TGCGCCAGCAGCTTGGGGGCAGGGGGGAATTCACCCCTCCACTTT. Variable domain in full (rest from reference TRBV5-1 and TRBJ1-6): KAGVTQTPRYLIKTRGQQVTLSCSPISGHRSVSWYQQTPGQGLQFLFEYFSETQRNKGNFPGRFSGRQFSNSRSEMNVSTLELGDSALYLCASSLGAGGNSPLHFGNGTRLTVT.

This chain joins TRBV29-1 and TRBJ2-3; TRBD2 matches 8 bases. V was pared by 2 bases and J by 4 bases, with 11 bases of the junction left unmatched. The V gene's germline CDR1 is SQVTM and CDR2 ANQGSEA. The CDR3 covers 16 residues. Here the CDR3 DNA reads TGCAGCGTTGAATGGGTAGCGGGAATCGTTGCAGATACGCAGTATTTT. Translation: CSVEWVAGIVADTQYF.

This clonotype was seen at least ten times. The V call is TRBV10-3, the J call TRBJ2-5; TRBD2 is a possible D gene (7 bases). The ends were cut back, 8 bases at V and 1 base at J, with 17 bases in the middle. Germline loops: CDR1 ENHRY, CDR2 SYGVKD. This CDR3 spans 15 amino acids. CDR3 in amino acids: CAIARSGGGQETQYF. The CDR3 nucleotides read TGTGCCATCGCCCGTTCGGGGGGCGGCCAAGAGACCCAGTACTTC.

The chain links TRBV7-9 to TRBJ1-5, with a weak D call TRBD1 (6 bases). V lost 5 bases to trimming and J lost 4 bases, with 15 bases between them. Germline V gene lookup returns CDR1 SEHNR and CDR2 FQNEAQ (reference sequence). This CDR3 comprises 15 residues. The CDR3 reads CASSVGGDKNQPQHF. The CDR3 bases are TGTGCCAGCAGCGTTGGAGGGGACAAGAATCAGCCCCAGCATTTT.

There are a few counts of this clonotype. V is TRBV2 and J is TRBJ2-2; D is possibly TRBD1 (5 bases). The CDR3 loop spans 14 amino acids. V dropped 8 bases and J dropped 0 bases, with 10 bases sitting between them. The germline gives CDR1 SNHLY, CDR2 FYNNEI. The CDR3: CASVRQTNTGELFF. CDR3 in DNA: TGTGCCAGCGTGCGACAGACGAACACCGGGGAGCTGTTTTTT.

This clonotype turned up a few times. The chain combines TRBV20-1 with TRBJ1-4; no clear D. The CDR3 is 15 amino acids. Trimming cost V 0 bases and J 1 base, with 9 bases left between them. Germline values: CDR1 DFQATT, CDR2 SNEGSKA (reference sequence). CDR3 sequence reads: CSARDRRVTNEKLFF. The CDR3 nucleotides read TGCAGTGCTAGAGATCGAAGGGTAACTAATGAAAAACTGTTTTTT.

This clonotype was seen many times. This sequence joins TRBV7-2 and TRBJ2-7; a weak D match, TRBD2 (6 bases). From germline, CDR1 is SGHTA and CDR2 FQGNSA. This CDR3 is built from 15 residues. V was clipped by 2 bases and J by 3 bases, with 14 bases between them. The CDR3 DNA is TGTGCCAGCAGCTTACTGAGCGGGCTAATCTACGAGCAGTACTTC. Its translation: CASSLLSGLIYEQYF.

Points on this clonotype: A read error may produce the germline difference seen at one junction end. DNA of the CDR3: TGTACCAGCAGCCCGGACAGGCATCAGCCCCAGCATTTT. Amino acids: CTSSPDRHQPQHF. The V call is TRBV11-1, the J call TRBJ1-5; the match to TRBD1 covers 7 bases. The CDR3 length is 13 residues. CDR1 is SGHAT and CDR2 is FQDESV in the germline V gene (reference sequence).

The chain joins TRBV9 to TRBJ1-1, with a tentative D call TRBD1 (5 bases). The CDR3 totals 13 residues. In germline, CDR1 is SGDLS, CDR2 YYNGEE. V shed 5 bases and J shed 1 base, with 9 bases lying between them. CDR3 loop: CASRQVRNTEAFF. Here the CDR3 DNA reads TGTGCCAGCAGACAGGTCCGGAACACTGAAGCTTTCTTT.

V gene TRBV10-3 combines with J gene TRBJ1-4; TRBD1 aligns across 7 bases. Germline CDR1 and CDR2: ENHRY and SYGVKD. Trimming at V came to 4 bases and at J to 8 bases, leaving 10 bases not matched to a gene. The CDR3 is made up of 15 amino acids. CDR3 loop: CAISGRQGVSEKLFF. CDR3 nucleotides: TGTGCCATCAGTGGACGACAGGGTGTATCGGAAAAACTGTTTTTT.

The genes are TRBV25-1 and TRBJ1-4, with D perhaps matching TRBD1 (5 bases). CDR3 length: 14 amino acids. The germline V gene has CDR1 MGHDK and CDR2 SYGVNS. The V and J ends lost 0 bases and 6 bases respectively, with 8 bases between them. The CDR3 nucleotides are TGTGCCAGCAGTGAATATGAAGGGGATGAAAAACTGTTTTTT. Encoded protein: CASSEYEGDEKLFF. Using reference TRBV25-1 and TRBJ1-4 for the parts outside the CDR3, the full variable domain is EADIYQTPRYLVIGTGKKITLECSQTMGHDKMYWYQQDPGMELHLIHYSYGVNSTEKGDLSSESTVSRIRTEHFPLTLESARPSHTSQYLCASSEYEGDEKLFFGSGTQLSVL.

This clonotype was observed once. Since a much larger clone is just one base distant, this may be a read error. This chain connects TRBV15 to TRBJ2-2; perhaps TRBD2 as D (5 bases). The germline gives CDR1 LNHNV, CDR2 YYDKDF (reference sequence). This CDR3 is 13 amino acids long. The CDR3 DNA reads TGTGCCACCAGCGCGGTGAACACCGGGGAGCTGTCTTTT. Amino acids: CATSAVNTGELSF. The full variable domain, completed using reference TRBV15 and TRBJ2-2, is DAMVIQNPRYQVTQFGKPVTLSCSQTLNHNVMYWYQQKSSQAPKLLFHYYDKDFNNEADTPDNFQSRRPNTSFCFLDIRSPGLGDTAMYLCATSAVNTGELSFGEGSRLTVL.